Below, one T cell receptor beta chain is given with its context. Its antigen remains unknown. PCR involved 60 Vbeta and 13 Jbeta primers. Method: immunoSEQ multiplex PCR; TCRdb's copy keeps in-frame clones and lacks some. This repertoire shows around 150,000 clones, over 60% found once; its top ten account for around 3%. This entry belongs to a study of cytomegalovirus exposure and HLA in healthy donors. Points from the study as a whole: Confirmation in vitro established that three CMV-associated chains were specific for CMV antigens.

Trimming took 4 bases from V and 2 from J, leaving 14 bases between them. In germline, CDR1 is GTSNPN, CDR2 SVGIG (reference sequence). The CDR3 extends over 14 amino acids. The TCR sequence derives from a woman aged 25 to 45 in good health and CMV-seropositive. The V and J genes are TRBV30 and TRBJ1-1; TRBD1 is a possible D gene (6 bases). Sequencing used PBMCs. The CDR3 DNA reads as TGTGCCTGGACTGCTGGGACATCTAACACTGAAGCTTTCTTT. Amino acids: CAWTAGTSNTEAFF.